Listed below are T cell receptor beta chains from one sample, sequenced in a study of PD-L1 blockade in urothelial cancer. Profiled with immunoSEQ multiplex PCR; TCRdb holds only in-frame clones, not every one. The table has about 95,000 clones, roughly 84% seen once. The sample consisted of PBMCs, taken around atezolizumab (anti-PD-L1) treatment. The receptors originated from a man in his 60s with urothelial cancer. Each CDR3 is given with its conserved first and last residue. A D gene is named only where the DNA matches it firmly. For some rows the clone size is stated as once, few or many, or as a class when expanded; others skip it.

D,size,J,V,DNA,CDR3
TRBD1,.,TRBJ2-7,TRBV5-4,TGTGCCAGCAGCTTCGGACAGGCTTTGCGGGAGCAGTACTTC,CASSFGQALREQYF
.,.,TRBJ2-3,TRBV28,TGTGCCAGCAAGCCGTATGCGTATCGCACAGATACGCAGTATTTT,CASKPYAYRTDTQYF
TRBD2,.,TRBJ2-3,TRBV28,TGTGCCAGCAGGACGGGAGGCCTAAACACAGATACGCAGTATTTT,CASRTGGLNTDTQYF
.,.,TRBJ1-1,TRBV5-1,TGCGCCAGCAGCTTCGGAGATATGAACACTGAAGCTTTCTTT,CASSFGDMNTEAFF
.,.,TRBJ1-5,TRBV7-9,TGTGCCAGCAGCCCCCGGGAAGGACAGCCCCAGCATTTT,CASSPREGQPQHF
TRBD1,.,TRBJ1-4,TRBV13,TGTGCCAGCAGCGCTCACCCGGGACAGAAGTTAGAAAAACTGTTTTTT,CASSAHPGQKLEKLFF
.,.,TRBJ1-1,TRBV27,TGTGCCAGCAGGGGCAGCAAACCTTTGAACACTGAAGCTTTCTTT,CASRGSKPLNTEAFF
TRBD2,.,TRBJ2-1,TRBV5-1,TGCGCCAGCAGCCGACTAGCGGGAGCAGGCAATGAGCAGTTCTTC,CASSRLAGAGNEQFF
.,few,TRBJ1-2,TRBV7-2,TGTGCCAGCAGCTCCGGTGGGGCAGGAGCTAACTATGGCTACACCTTC,CASSSGGAGANYGYTF
.,.,TRBJ2-7,TRBV28,TGTGCCAGCAGGAAGACAGGTAGCTCCTACGAGCAGTACTTC,CASRKTGSSYEQYF
.,.,TRBJ1-2,TRBV7-9,TGTGCCAGCAGCCCCGGTTCCTATGGCTACACCTTC,CASSPGSYGYTF
TRBD2,.,TRBJ2-1,TRBV6-5,TGTGCCAGCACCCAGGTGGCGGGAGGCAATGAGCAGTTCTTC,CASTQVAGGNEQFF
.,.,TRBJ1-2,TRBV6-6,TGTGCCAGCAGAACAGACTATGGCTACACCTTC,CASRTDYGYTF
.,.,TRBJ1-6,TRBV4-3,TGCGCCAGCAGCCAAGAGGTCGCGAGCTCCTATAATTCACCCCTCCACTTT,CASSQEVASSYNSPLHF
TRBD1,.,TRBJ1-2,TRBV4-3,TGCGCCAGCCGACCTCAGGGGGGCGGAGATGGCTACACCTTC,CASRPQGGGDGYTF
.,.,TRBJ2-7,TRBV28,TGTGCCAGCAGTCCTGCGGGCCAAGGTGGTTCCTACGAGCAGTACTTC,CASSPAGQGGSYEQYF
.,.,TRBJ2-2,TRBV9,TGTGCCAGCAGCGTACAGGGGGAGCGGGGGACCACCGGGGAGCTGTTTTTT,CASSVQGERGTTGELFF
.,many,TRBJ2-7,TRBV5-1,TGCGCCAGCAGCCCACCCACAGCCTCCTACGAGCAGTACTTC,CASSPPTASYEQYF
.,.,TRBJ2-1,TRBV6-5,TGTGCCAGCAGGACGCCTACGACAGGCAACAATGAGCAGTTCTTC,CASRTPTTGNNEQFF
.,.,TRBJ1-1,TRBV13,TGTGCCAGCACCCAAGGGAGGGTGGGAGCTTTCTTT,CASTQGRVGAFF
TRBD1,.,TRBJ1-4,TRBV5-6,TGTGCCAGCAGCTTGGCCGGGACAGGGAACGAAAAACTGTTTTTT,CASSLAGTGNEKLFF
.,.,TRBJ2-3,TRBV30,TGTGCCTGGACCCCCGGGGGCACAGATACGCAGTATTTT,CAWTPGGTDTQYF
TRBD1,once,TRBJ1-6,TRBV10-2,TGCGCCAGCAGGAGACAGGGGGCGGACAATTCACCCCTCCACTTT,CASRRQGADNSPLHF
.,.,TRBJ2-7,TRBV18,TGTGCCAGCTCACCAGGGAGCGGGCCTTCCTACGAGCAGTACTTC,CASSPGSGPSYEQYF
TRBD2,once,TRBJ2-3,TRBV6-4,TGTGCCAGCAGTTCCTCTAGCGGGGCGGGCACAGATACGCAGTATTTT,CASSSSSGAGTDTQYF
.,.,TRBJ2-2,TRBV5-4,TGTGCCAGCACCGCTACCGGGACAATCACCGGGGAGCTGTTTTTT,CASTATGTITGELFF
.,.,TRBJ1-1,TRBV7-9,TGTGCCAGCAGCCGTGAATCCCAGGGGGCTTTCTTT,CASSRESQGAFF
TRBD1,.,TRBJ1-4,TRBV6-6,TGTGCCAGCAGAAGACAGGGCCCTGAGGAACTGTTTTTT,CASRRQGPEELFF
TRBD2,many,TRBJ2-5,TRBV5-1,TGCGCCAGCAGCTTTTTAGCGGGAGCAGAGACCCAGTACTTC,CASSFLAGAETQYF
.,.,TRBJ2-7,TRBV5-6,TGTGCCAGCAGCTTGGTGGCAGGGGTCGAGCAGTACTTC,CASSLVAGVEQYF
.,.,TRBJ2-7,TRBV10-3,TGTGCCATCAAGGAGGACTTGACTACCTACGAGCAGTACTTC,CAIKEDLTTYEQYF
.,.,TRBJ1-2,TRBV21-1,TGTGCCAGGCGGGGCAGGGTAGGTCATGGCTACACCTTC,CARRGRVGHGYTF
TRBD1,few,TRBJ1-6,TRBV13,TGTGCCAGCAGCGCCGCCGGGACAGTGTTAAATTCACCCCTCCACTTT,CASSAAGTVLNSPLHF
TRBD2,.,TRBJ2-1,TRBV5-1,TGCGCCAGCAGCTTGGCACTAGCGGTTAGCTCCTACAATGAGCAGTTCTTC,CASSLALAVSSYNEQFF
TRBD2,.,TRBJ2-1,TRBV10-3,TGTGCCACCGGGACTAGCGGAAACAATGAGCAGTTCTTC,CATGTSGNNEQFF
TRBD1,.,TRBJ1-2,TRBV10-3,TGTGCCATTTGGACAGGGGGAGGTTATGGCTACACCTTC,CAIWTGGGYGYTF
.,.,TRBJ2-7,TRBV27,TGTGCCAGCAGTTTAAGGCGGCTAGCCTACGAGCAGTACTTC,CASSLRRLAYEQYF
.,.,TRBJ2-5,TRBV6-5,TGTGCCACCCGCCTTTACGGCCAAGAGACCCAGTACTTC,CATRLYGQETQYF
.,few,TRBJ1-1,TRBV9,TGTGCCAGCAGCGGTCGGACGGGGGTGAACACTGAAGCTTTCTTT,CASSGRTGVNTEAFF
.,.,TRBJ2-2,TRBV6-1,TGTGCCAGCAGTGAATTCTACGCGGAGCTGTTTTTT,CASSEFYAELFF
TRBD2,.,TRBJ2-5,TRBV5-1,TGCGCCAGCTCCATAGCGGGGGGGCAAGAAGAGACCCAGTACTTC,CASSIAGGQEETQYF
TRBD2,.,TRBJ2-3,TRBV4-2,TGTGCCAGCAGCCAAGATATGCGGGAGACAGATACGCAGTATTTT,CASSQDMRETDTQYF
TRBD1,.,TRBJ2-7,TRBV5-1,TGCGCCAGCAGCTTGGAGGGACAGGGTAACTACGAGCAGTACTTC,CASSLEGQGNYEQYF
TRBD1,.,TRBJ1-3,TRBV4-2,TGTGCCAGCAGCCCAGCCCGAACAGGGGTGGGGGGAAACACCATATATTTT,CASSPARTGVGGNTIYF
.,.,TRBJ2-3,TRBV2,TGTGCCAGCAGTGGGGGGCAGGTCACAGATACGCAGTATTTT,CASSGGQVTDTQYF
.,.,TRBJ2-7,TRBV4-1,TGCGCCAGCAGCCAAGAACGGGGACTGAGAGAGCAGTACTTC,CASSQERGLREQYF
TRBD1,.,TRBJ2-4,TRBV5-1,TGCGCCAGCAGCTTCGGACAGGGGTCAGCCAAAAACATTCAGTACTTC,CASSFGQGSAKNIQYF
.,.,TRBJ2-2,TRBV7-8,TGTGCCAGCAGGCCTAGGCCAGGGTCCCTACCAACCGGGGAGCTGTTTTTT,CASRPRPGSLPTGELFF
TRBD1,.,TRBJ1-6,TRBV9,TGTGCCAGCAGCCCGGGACAGGGAAAAGATTCACCCCTCCACTTT,CASSPGQGKDSPLHF
TRBD1,.,TRBJ2-5,TRBV2,TGTGCCAGTAGACAGGGACGAGAGACCCAGTACTTC,CASRQGRETQYF
TRBD1,.,TRBJ2-2,TRBV10-3,TGTGCCATCAGTGAGTCAGGGCAGGGGGCGTCCGGGGAGCTGTTTTTT,CAISESGQGASGELFF
.,.,TRBJ1-4,TRBV28,TGTGCCAGCAGTTTAGGTCCCAGCGGTGAAAAACTGTTTTTT,CASSLGPSGEKLFF
.,.,TRBJ1-2,TRBV11-2,TGTGCCAGCAGCTTAGGTGTCGAGGGCTATGGCTACACCTTC,CASSLGVEGYGYTF